This TCR beta chain originates from a study of blood T cell repertoires in COVID-19. Study overall: Collection of acute and convalescent COVID-19 samples took place in the United States, Italy and Spain. PBMCs, B-cell-depleted T cells, or T cells were the source of the cDNA or gDNA that made up the material.

CDR1 and CDR2 from the germline V gene are SNHLY and FYNNEI. This CDR3 contains 15 residues. The V gene lost 4 bases and the J gene lost 0 bases, with 10 bases spanning the gap. During active infection, Seattle patients enrolled and were then monitored through disease. Original processing methods: Estimates of nucleated cell counts were drawn from the amplification of reference gene primers. The assay was immunoSEQ multiplex PCR, and TCRdb's table has in-frame clones only and misses some. Clone size and V and J calls were adopted from that table, with D and trimming inferred from the DNA. The sample includes nearly 50,000 clones, over 80% of them seen just once.

The sequenced sample was peripheral blood. J is TRBJ1-3 and V is TRBV2; D uncertain. This sequence originates from a woman older than 75 with COVID-19, enrolled during active disease. CDR3 sequence (DNA): TGTGCCAGCAGTGCAACGGGAGTCTCTGGAAACACCATATATTTT. Protein product: CASSATGVSGNTIYF.